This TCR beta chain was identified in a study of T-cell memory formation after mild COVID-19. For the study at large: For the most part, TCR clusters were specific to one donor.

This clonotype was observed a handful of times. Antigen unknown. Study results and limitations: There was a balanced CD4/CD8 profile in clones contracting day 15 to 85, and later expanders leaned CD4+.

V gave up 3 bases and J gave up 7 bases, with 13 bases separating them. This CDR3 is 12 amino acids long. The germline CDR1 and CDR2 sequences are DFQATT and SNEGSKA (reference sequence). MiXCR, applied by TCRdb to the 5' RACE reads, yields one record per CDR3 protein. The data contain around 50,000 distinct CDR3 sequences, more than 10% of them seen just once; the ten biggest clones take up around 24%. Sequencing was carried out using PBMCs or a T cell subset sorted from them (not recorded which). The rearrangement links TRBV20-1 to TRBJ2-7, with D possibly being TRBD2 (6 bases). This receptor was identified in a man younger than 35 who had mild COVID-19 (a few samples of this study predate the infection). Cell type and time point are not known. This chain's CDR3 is CSARGARGEQYF. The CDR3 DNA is TGCAGTGCTAGGGGAGCCCGGGGGGAGCAGTACTTC.